This T cell receptor beta chain was sequenced during a study of regulatory T cells in long-lasting Graves disease. Sequencing libraries for TCR beta were prepared with iRepertoire HTBI primers and Arm-PCR of CDR3 regions. Via MiXCR, TCRdb re-called the multiplex PCR reads, giving one row per CDR3 protein. Here the sample spans roughly 400,000 distinct CDR3 sequences, less than 25% being singletons. General study findings and limits: Persistent disease exhibited a predilection for TRBV28, TRBJ1-2 and TRBJ2-5. Having only a small sample size may have limited accuracy.

Trimming removed 6 bases from V and 7 bases from J, with 19 bases in between. Per the germline V gene, CDR1 is SNHLY and CDR2 is FYNNEI. This CDR3 region has 14 residues. This clonotype has at least ten counts. Antigen specificity is unknown. Described time point: persistent/refractory GD, antithyroid drugs over 5 years with positive TRAb. RNA extracted from PBMCs served as the sequencing template. This clonotype originated in a female donor with Graves disease. Sequenced material: peripheral blood mononuclear cells (PBMCs), taken when the disease was refractory, from a patient treated with antithyroid drugs. The chain is built from TRBV2 and TRBJ2-7, with a tentative D call TRBD1 (6 bases). The CDR3 DNA is TGTGCCAGCAGAGCAGGGGACCCGTTCGGGGAGCAGTACTTC. Encoded protein: CASRAGDPFGEQYF.